This passage covers 30 T cell receptor beta chains from one sample sequenced in a study of T-cell memory formation after mild COVID-19. TCRdb re-analysed the 5' RACE reads in MiXCR, keeping a single row per CDR3 protein. Here the sample spans about 430,000 distinct CDR3 sequences, roughly a quarter being singletons. Sequencing used PBMCs or a T cell subset sorted from them (not recorded which). These receptors all stem from an adult woman who had mild COVID-19 (a few samples of this study predate the infection). Cell type and time point are not known.

There are a few counts of this clonotype. The chain joins TRBV5-1 to TRBJ2-1; TRBD2 matches 11 bases. Germline V lookup: CDR1 SGHRS, CDR2 YFSETQ. The V and J ends lost 0 bases and 0 bases, in that order; junction bases with no gene match: 5. The CDR3 has 18 residues. CDR3: CASSLEGSGRASYNEQFF. The CDR3 DNA reads TGCGCCAGCAGCTTGGAAGGTAGCGGGAGGGCCTCCTACAATGAGCAGTTCTTC.

This clonotype was detected a few times. This chain joins TRBV9 and TRBJ2-5, with D unresolved. Germline CDR1 reads SGDLS; CDR2 reads YYNGEE. The CDR3 is 15 residues long. Trimming shortened V by 3 bases and J by 2 bases, and 14 bases separated the two germline ends. The CDR3 DNA sequence: TGTGCCAGCAGCGCCTCTCAGGCCATACAAGAGACCCAGTACTTC. This gives the protein CASSASQAIQETQYF. Drawing the rest from reference TRBV9 and TRBJ2-5, the complete variable domain is DSGVTQTPKHLITATGQRVTLRCSPRSGDLSVYWYQQSLDQGLQFLIQYYNGEERAKGNILERFSAQQFPDLHSELNLSSLELGDSALYFCASSASQAIQETQYFGPGTRLLVL.

The chain employs TRBV5-1 and TRBJ1-2; unclear D gene. The CDR3 loop spans 14 amino acids. Germline CDR1 SGHRS, CDR2 YFSETQ. The V end lost 5 bases, the J end lost 1 base, and 12 bases lay between the germline ends. The CDR3 is CASSKDAVNYGYTF. The CDR3 region has the DNA TGCGCCAGCAGTAAGGACGCCGTTAACTATGGCTACACCTTC. Complete variable domain (other parts from reference TRBV5-1 and TRBJ1-2): KAGVTQTPRYLIKTRGQQVTLSCSPISGHRSVSWYQQTPGQGLQFLFEYFSETQRNKGNFPGRFSGRQFSNSRSEMNVSTLELGDSALYLCASSKDAVNYGYTFGSGTRLTVV.

This sequence joins TRBV5-1 and TRBJ1-1, with 8 bases that match TRBD1. The length of the CDR3 is 14 residues. Per germline, CDR1 SGHRS and CDR2 YFSETQ. With V trimmed by 0 bases and J by 4 bases, 2 bases remained unmatched. The CDR3 DNA reads as TGCGCCAGCAGCTTGGGGACAGGGACCACTGAAGCTTTCTTT. Translating it yields CASSLGTGTTEAFF.

Only a few counts were recorded for this clonotype. This sequence may be a read error, since a much larger clone differs from it by one base. This chain joins TRBV2 and TRBJ2-5; no reliable D call. Germline CDR1 and CDR2: SNHLY and FYNNEI. This CDR3 has 11 amino acids. Deletions cut 7 bases from V and 2 bases from J, with 5 bases between. This CDR3 is CASKQQETQYF. CDR3 coding DNA: TGTGCCAGCAAACAGCAAGAGACCCAGTACTTC.

This clonotype was observed a few times. CDR3 protein: CASSGLAGGLDEQYF. DNA of the CDR3: TGTGCCAGCTCGGGTTTAGCGGGGGGTCTCGACGAGCAGTACTTC. The chain employs TRBV18 and TRBJ2-7; 10 bases are a match to TRBD2. The CDR3 is 15 residues long. Germline CDR1 is KGHSH and CDR2 is LQKENI. The V gene end was trimmed by 6 bases and the J gene end by 5 bases; junction bases not matched to a gene: 10.

The rearrangement links TRBV12-3 or TRBV12-4 to TRBJ2-1; possible D gene TRBD2, 7 bases. The CDR3 consists of 15 residues. The V and J ends lost 8 bases and 1 base respectively, with 15 bases between them. The CDR3 DNA sequence: TGTGCCAGCTTGAGGGGGGGCCTTTCCTACAATGAGCAGTTCTTC. Amino acids: CASLRGGLSYNEQFF.

CDR3 in DNA: TGTGCCAGCACCCGACCCGGGGTAGGCGGCTACACCTTC. It encodes CASTRPGVGGYTF. The chain combines TRBV28 with TRBJ1-2; no firm D call. V shed 7 bases and J shed 8 bases, with 17 bases lying between them. This CDR3 region has 13 residues. CDR1 and CDR2 from the germline V gene are MDHEN and SYDVKM.

J is TRBJ2-7 and V is TRBV6-5; no definite D call. Trimming left V 8 bases short and J 0 bases short, with 17 bases between. This CDR3 contains 15 residues. Germline lookup yields CDR1 MNHEY and CDR2 SVGAGI. This CDR3 reads CASQPHRAHSYEQYF. Written as DNA, the CDR3 is TGTGCCAGCCAACCCCACCGGGCGCACTCCTACGAGCAGTACTTC.

The genes are TRBV7-3 and TRBJ1-4; TRBD1 matches at 7 bases. This CDR3 contains 13 residues. Per germline, CDR1 SGHTA and CDR2 FQGTGA. Trimming at V came to 5 bases and at J to 7 bases, leaving 4 bases not matched to a gene. The CDR3 DNA reads as TGTGCCAGCAGCCAGGGGGTCGGTGAAAAACTGTTTTTT. This encodes CASSQGVGEKLFF.

This clonotype was found once. The rearrangement links TRBV7-9 to TRBJ2-3; D might be TRBD2 (6 bases). Germline CDR1 SEHNR, CDR2 FQNEAQ (reference sequence). This CDR3 region has 15 residues. The V end was cut by 11 bases, the J end by 6 bases, with 24 bases between. As DNA, the CDR3 is TGTGCCGGGACGGGGACCCCTCAGAGCGGGGATACGCAGTATTTT. Translating it yields CAGTGTPQSGDTQYF.

As DNA, the CDR3 is TGCGCCAGCAGCCAGGAGGACAGGGATCGCGAGCAGTACTTC. This translates into CASSQEDRDREQYF. V gene TRBV4-3 combines with J gene TRBJ2-7; 8 bases are shared with TRBD1. The ends lost 3 bases at V and 6 bases at J; junction bases unmatched: 7. Germline CDR1 LGHNA, CDR2 YSLEER. This CDR3 comprises 14 residues.

This clonotype was seen a handful of times. The chain links TRBV2 to TRBJ2-7; maybe TRBD1 (5 bases). Germline assignment: CDR1 SNHLY and CDR2 FYNNEI. V was trimmed by 3 bases and J by 0 bases, leaving 12 bases between them. The CDR3 consists of 15 residues. DNA of the CDR3: TGTGCCAGCAGTGAGACAGAGACTTCCTCCTACGAGCAGTACTTC. It codes for CASSETETSSYEQYF.

This clonotype came up a few times. The chain is built from TRBV20-1 and TRBJ2-5; 7 bases fit TRBD1. V shed 1 base, J shed 4 bases, and the junction held 3 bases outside the gene matches. CDR1 and CDR2 (germline): DFQATT, SNEGSKA (reference sequence). The CDR3 is 13 residues long. Here the CDR3 reads CSARGNRGETQYF. CDR3 bases: TGCAGTGCTAGAGGAAACAGGGGAGAGACCCAGTACTTC.

The J gene is TRBJ2-5, the V gene TRBV20-1; 14 bases fit TRBD2. The J segment lost 5 bases and the V segment lost 5 bases, leaving 13 bases of the junction unmatched. The CDR3 length is 17 residues. Germline V gene data show CDR1 as DFQATT and CDR2 as SNEGSKA (reference sequence). The CDR3 sequence is CSASRPGLAGEEETQYF. CDR3 coding DNA: TGCAGTGCTTCGCGACCGGGACTAGCGGGAGAAGAGGAGACCCAGTACTTC.

This clonotype has just a few counts. The chain employs TRBV11-3 and TRBJ2-7, with D possibly being TRBD2 (6 bases). This CDR3 comprises 15 residues. The germline V gene encodes CDR1 SGHNT and CDR2 YENEEA. Trimming removed 1 base at V and 1 base at J, with 11 bases between. The CDR3 DNA reads TGTGCCAGCAGCTTAGGGCGCGGGGCGTCCTACGAGCAGTACTTC. Translation gives CASSLGRGASYEQYF.

This chain's CDR3 is CASVPPGRGWETQYF. The CDR3, as DNA: TGTGCTAGTGTCCCCCCGGGCCGGGGATGGGAGACCCAGTACTTC. J is TRBJ2-5 and V is TRBV12-5; tentative D call: TRBD2 (5 bases). The CDR3 spans 15 residues. V lost 7 bases to trimming and J lost 5 bases, with 20 bases between them. CDR1 is LGHNT and CDR2 is FRNRAP in the germline V gene.

This chain links TRBV4-1 with TRBJ2-1, with TRBD2 identical over 14 bases. In germline, CDR1 is MGHRA, CDR2 YSYEKL. The junction had 8 bases not matched to a gene; V was cut back by 1 base and J by 9 bases. The CDR3 consists of 17 residues. CDR3 bases: TGCGCCAGCAGCCAAGGAAGAAGACTAGCGGGGGGGCCTGAGCAGTTCTTC. It codes for CASSQGRRLAGGPEQFF.

The genes are TRBV11-2 and TRBJ2-7; 8 nucleotides agree with TRBD1. J lost 2 bases, V lost 3 bases, and 3 bases had no gene match. In germline, CDR1 is SGHAT, CDR2 FQNNGV. CDR3 length: 14 residues. CDR3 sequence: CASSFYRGAYEQYF. The CDR3 DNA reads as TGTGCCAGCAGCTTCTACAGGGGGGCCTACGAGCAGTACTTC. The full variable domain, in which reference TRBV11-2 and TRBJ2-7 provide the parts outside the CDR3, is EAGVAQSPRYKIIEKRQSVAFWCNPISGHATLYWYQQILGQGPKLLIQFQNNGVVDDSQLPKDRFSAERLKGVDSTLKIQPAKLEDSAVYLCASSFYRGAYEQYFGPGTRLTVT.

There are many counts of this clonotype. The CDR3 sequence is CASSRISGRGTGELFF. The DNA of the CDR3 is TGTGCCAGCAGCCGAATTAGCGGGAGGGGGACCGGGGAGCTGTTTTTT. This sequence joins TRBV7-6 and TRBJ2-2, with TRBD2 identical over 11 bases. There are 16 residues in the CDR3. The germline CDR1 and CDR2 sequences are SGHVS and FNYEAQ. With V trimmed by 5 bases and J by 5 bases, 7 bases remained unmatched. The full variable domain, with the rest looked up from reference TRBV7-6 and TRBJ2-2, is GAGVSQSPRYKVTKRGQDVALRCDPISGHVSLYWYRQALGQGPEFLTYFNYEAQQDKSGLPNDRFSAERPEGSISTLTIQRTEQRDSAMYRCASSRISGRGTGELFFGEGSRLTVL.

CDR3 coding DNA: TGTGCCAGCAGCACACAGGGCTACACAGATACGCAGTATTTT. Encoded protein: CASSTQGYTDTQYF. The chain is built from TRBV2 and TRBJ2-3; the D gene is possibly TRBD1 (6 bases). There are 14 residues in the CDR3. Germline CDR1 SNHLY, CDR2 FYNNEI. Trimming pared 6 bases from V and 2 bases from J, leaving 12 bases between.

This sequence joins TRBV21-1 and TRBJ2-3; the table assigns TRBD2, which was not confirmed against the DNA. TRBV21-1 is flagged as a pseudogene. The CDR3 contains 15 residues. CDR3 DNA sequence: TGTGCCAGCAGCAAATCGGCTAGGTCGCCAGATACGCAGTATTTT. It specifies CASSKSARSPDTQYF.

This sequence joins TRBV4-1 and TRBJ2-7, with 8 bases matching TRBD1. Germline V lookup: CDR1 MGHRA, CDR2 YSYEKL. The V segment lost 4 bases and the J segment 0 bases; nucleotides outside the gene matches: 5. This CDR3 contains 15 residues. In DNA, the CDR3 is TGCGCCAGCAGCCCGCTGGACAGGGACTCCTACGAGCAGTACTTC. Translation: CASSPLDRDSYEQYF.

The chain joins TRBV12-3 or TRBV12-4 to TRBJ2-5, with a weak D call TRBD2 (6 bases). Trimming removed 6 bases from V and 2 bases from J, with 10 bases in between. CDR3 length: 13 residues. The CDR3 region has the DNA TGTGCCAGCAGCCCGACTAGACAAGAGACCCAGTACTTC. Encoded protein: CASSPTRQETQYF.

This clonotype came up a few times. This chain joins TRBV12-3 or TRBV12-4 and TRBJ1-1; the D is unclear. The CDR3 has 14 residues. V lost 10 bases, J lost 2 bases, and 17 bases lay in between. CDR3 bases: TGTGCCACCAAGGAGCGTCGGTTTAACACTGAAGCTTTCTTT. It is translated as CATKERRFNTEAFF.

The rearrangement links TRBV12-3 or TRBV12-4 to TRBJ1-2; D unresolved. V was clipped by 3 bases and J by 8 bases, with 13 bases between them. CDR3 length: 13 residues. The CDR3 bases are TGTGCCAGCAGTTTGGGTAGTGGGCGGGGCTACACCTTC. Residues: CASSLGSGRGYTF.

On this clonotype: It is unclear where the CDR3 begins or ends on the DNA, so no DNA is shown, and the CDR3 is as TCRdb lists it. This sequence joins TRBV7-5 and TRBJ2-7. TRBV7-5 is labeled a pseudogene. The CDR3 adds up to 17 amino acids, both ends counted. CDR3 loop: CISVPEAPKNRTYEQYF.

J is TRBJ1-1 and V is TRBV7-9, with a possible D match to TRBD1 (5 bases). The CDR3 runs 13 residues. CDR1 SEHNR and CDR2 FQNEAQ come from the germline V gene (reference sequence). V was shortened by 5 bases and J by 6 bases, with 13 bases between the two germline ends. The CDR3 sequence is CASSASSGPEAFF. As DNA, the CDR3 is TGTGCCAGCAGCGCAAGTTCGGGGCCTGAAGCTTTCTTT.

The V and J genes are TRBV29-1 and TRBJ2-7; D is unclear. This CDR3 region has 10 residues. CDR1 is SQVTM and CDR2 is ANQGSEA in the germline V gene. Trimming shortened V by 4 bases and J by 6 bases, and 7 bases separated the two germline ends. The CDR3 DNA reads TGCAGCGTTGTAATAGGCGAGCAGTACTTC. It is translated as CSVVIGEQYF.

This clonotype was detected ten times or more. V and J are TRBV12-3 or TRBV12-4 and TRBJ2-3; TRBD2 matches at 9 bases. V lost 3 bases, J lost 3 bases, and 13 bases stayed unmatched. This CDR3 spans 18 amino acids. The CDR3 is CASSFLAGGPTGTDTQYF. CDR3 coding DNA: TGTGCCAGCAGTTTCCTCGCGGGGGGGCCGACAGGAACAGATACGCAGTATTTT.